These 3 T cell receptor beta chains came from one sample sequenced in a study of identical twins. MiXCR was run by TCRdb on the 5' RACE reads, yielding one entry per CDR3 protein. This table has nearly 900,000 distinct CDR3 sequences, around an eighth appearing once. The same data also contributed to another study, on yellow fever vaccine responses in identical twins.

Specimen: PBMCs. These receptors were taken from a woman younger than 30 in good health.

This clonotype appeared many times. The rearrangement links TRBV12-3 or TRBV12-4 to TRBJ2-1; 7 nucleotides match TRBD2. The CDR3 runs to 14 residues. J lost 6 bases, V lost 8 bases, and 10 bases had no gene match. This CDR3 is CASYWRLAFNEQFF. The CDR3 bases are TGTGCCAGCTATTGGAGACTAGCCTTCAATGAGCAGTTCTTC.

The table lists this clonotype with a few counts. The V and J genes are TRBV18 and TRBJ2-3; D is unresolved. Germline V gene sequence: CDR1 KGHSH, CDR2 LQKENI. This CDR3 is 14 amino acids long. Trimming removed 2 bases at V and 4 bases at J, with 10 bases between. The CDR3 DNA reads TGTGCCAGCTCACCAAGTGCGAGCGCAGATACGCAGTATTTT. Translated, it gives CASSPSASADTQYF.

This clonotype was picked up many times. The chain combines TRBV4-2 with TRBJ2-1; unclear D gene. V lost 1 base and J lost 1, with 11 bases in between. The CDR3 is 16 amino acids. Germline V CDR1 and CDR2: LGHNA, YNFKEQ. CDR3 region: CASSQVWASSYNEQFF. Written as DNA, the CDR3 is TGTGCCAGCAGCCAAGTGTGGGCCTCTTCCTACAATGAGCAGTTCTTC.